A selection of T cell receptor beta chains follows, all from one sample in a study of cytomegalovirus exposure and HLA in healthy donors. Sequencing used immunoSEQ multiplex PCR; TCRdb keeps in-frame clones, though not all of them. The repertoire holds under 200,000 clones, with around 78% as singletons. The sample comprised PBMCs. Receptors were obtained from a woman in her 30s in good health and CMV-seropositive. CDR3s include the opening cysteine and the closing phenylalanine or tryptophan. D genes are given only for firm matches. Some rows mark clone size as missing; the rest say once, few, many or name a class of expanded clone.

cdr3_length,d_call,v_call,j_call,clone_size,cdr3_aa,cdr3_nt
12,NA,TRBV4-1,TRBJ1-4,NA,CASSQIAEKLFF,TGCGCCAGCAGCCAAATCGCGGAAAAACTGTTTTTT
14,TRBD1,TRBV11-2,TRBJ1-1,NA,CASSPGQVRAEAFF,TGTGCCAGCAGCCCAGGACAGGTGAGGGCTGAAGCTTTCTTT
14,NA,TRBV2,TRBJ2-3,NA,CASRGAGHWDTQYF,TGTGCCAGCAGGGGGGCGGGTCATTGGGATACGCAGTATTTT
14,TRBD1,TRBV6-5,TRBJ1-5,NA,CASRRQGVSQPQHF,TGTGCCAGCAGGCGGCAGGGGGTATCTCAGCCCCAGCATTTT
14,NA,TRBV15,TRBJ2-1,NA,CATSRTTRDNEQFF,TGTGCCACCAGCAGGACTACGAGGGACAATGAGCAGTTCTTC
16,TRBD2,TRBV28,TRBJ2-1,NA,CASGRLAGGTYNEQFF,TGTGCCAGCGGTAGACTAGCGGGGGGAACCTACAATGAGCAGTTCTTC
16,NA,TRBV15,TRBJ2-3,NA,CATSRDLVISTDTQYF,TGTGCCACCAGCAGAGATTTAGTAATCAGCACAGATACGCAGTATTTT
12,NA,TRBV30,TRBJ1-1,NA,CAWKEGGTEAFF,TGTGCCTGGAAGGAGGGAGGCACTGAAGCTTTCTTT
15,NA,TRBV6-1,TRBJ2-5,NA,CASSEAGRGGETQYF,TGTGCCAGCAGTGAAGCGGGACGGGGAGGAGAGACCCAGTACTTC
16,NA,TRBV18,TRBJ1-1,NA,CASSPPHGFGNTEAFF,TGTGCCAGCTCACCACCTCATGGCTTTGGGAACACTGAAGCTTTCTTT
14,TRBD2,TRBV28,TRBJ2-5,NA,CASSSGGALETQYF,TGTGCCAGCAGTTCCGGGGGGGCCTTGGAGACCCAGTACTTC
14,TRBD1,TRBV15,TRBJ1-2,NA,CATSDRGQGRGYTF,TGTGCCACCAGCGATCGGGGACAGGGCCGTGGCTACACCTTC
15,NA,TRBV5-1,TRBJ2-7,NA,CASSSTGTPWDRPDF,TGCGCCAGCAGCTCCACCGGGACACCCTGGGACCGACCTGACTTC
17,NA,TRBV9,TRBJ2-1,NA,CASSVAHGQGPQGEQFF,TGTGCCAGCAGCGTAGCTCATGGTCAGGGCCCGCAAGGTGAGCAGTTCTTC
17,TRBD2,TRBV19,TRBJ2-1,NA,CASSSKGLADDYNEQFF,TGTGCCAGTAGTAGCAAGGGACTAGCTGACGACTACAATGAGCAGTTCTTC
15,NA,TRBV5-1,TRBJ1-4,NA,CASSLTGVPNEKLFF,TGCGCCAGCAGCCTAACAGGTGTCCCCAATGAAAAACTGTTTTTT
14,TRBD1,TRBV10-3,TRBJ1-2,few,CAIRGQGGFYGYTF,TGTGCCATCAGGGGACAGGGGGGTTTCTATGGCTACACCTTC
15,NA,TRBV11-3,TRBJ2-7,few,CASSLEAGPEYEQYF,TGTGCCAGCAGCTTAGAGGCAGGCCCCGAATACGAGCAGTACTTC
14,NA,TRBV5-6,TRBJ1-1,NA,CASSLGHRSTEAFF,TGTGCCAGCAGCTTGGGCCACCGGAGCACTGAAGCTTTCTTT
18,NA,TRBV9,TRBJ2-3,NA,CASRLSVKPEATADTQYF,TGTGCCAGCAGACTGAGCGTAAAGCCAGAGGCTACGGCAGATACGCAGTATTTT
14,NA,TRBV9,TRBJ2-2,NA,CASSVRGNTGELFF,TGTGCCAGCAGCGTAAGAGGGAACACCGGGGAGCTGTTTTTT
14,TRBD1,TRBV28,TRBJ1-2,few,CASRSTGGNYGYTF,TGTGCCAGCAGGTCGACAGGGGGGAACTATGGCTACACCTTC